One and the same sample provided the 5 T cell receptor beta chains below, sequenced in a study of spatial heterogeneity in lung cancer. TCRdb re-analysed the 5' RACE reads in MiXCR, keeping a single row per CDR3 protein. The sample lists tens of thousands of distinct CDR3 sequences, 9.5% to 15% occurring once. Time point denoted: sample taken at primary tumor resection. Source: PBMCs, taken at surgery. The origin of the receptors is a male donor with early-stage non-small cell lung cancer.

This clonotype was detected many times. The chain recombines TRBV12-3 or TRBV12-4 with TRBJ2-7; no definite D call. V dropped 3 bases and J dropped 1 base, with 7 bases sitting between them. This CDR3 is 13 amino acids long. The DNA for the CDR3 is TGTGCCAGCAGTTTCGGCCCATCCTACGAGCAGTACTTC. It encodes CASSFGPSYEQYF.

The V gene is TRBV20-1, the J gene TRBJ2-4; 8 positions match TRBD2. The V segment lost 5 bases and the J segment 1 base; nucleotides outside the gene matches: 4. This CDR3 comprises 14 residues. Germline V gene lookup returns CDR1 DFQATT and CDR2 SNEGSKA (reference sequence). CDR3 protein: CSAVTGGAKNIQYF. The DNA of the CDR3 is TGCAGTGCTGTGACGGGGGGGGCCAAAAACATTCAGTACTTC.

The V and J genes are TRBV7-8 and TRBJ2-1; 7 bases match TRBD2. This CDR3 is 14 amino acids long. Germline V gene lookup returns CDR1 SGHVS and CDR2 FQNEAQ. The ends lost 6 bases at V and 0 bases at J; junction bases unmatched: 2. CDR3 in DNA: TGTGCCAGCAGAGCGGGGAGCTCCTACAATGAGCAGTTCTTC. Translation gives CASRAGSSYNEQFF.

The V and J genes are TRBV28 and TRBJ2-3; 7 bases are shared with TRBD2. The trim removed 3 bases at V and 8 bases at J, leaving 11 bases unmatched. The CDR3 is 15 amino acids. Germline V lookup: CDR1 MDHEN, CDR2 SYDVKM. CDR3 bases: TGTGCCAGCAGTTTTAAGCGCTTGTGGGGGGGTACGCAGTATTTT. This codes for CASSFKRLWGGTQYF.

In its sample, this clonotype was seen a few times. The chain is built from TRBV6-2 or TRBV6-3 and TRBJ2-4, with unresolved D. CDR1 and CDR2 (germline): MNHEY, SVGEGT. The CDR3 spans 14 residues. Deletions cut 7 bases from V and 0 bases from J, with 10 bases between. The CDR3, as DNA: TGTGCCAGCACCGACGATATAGCCAAAAACATTCAGTACTTC. This encodes CASTDDIAKNIQYF.